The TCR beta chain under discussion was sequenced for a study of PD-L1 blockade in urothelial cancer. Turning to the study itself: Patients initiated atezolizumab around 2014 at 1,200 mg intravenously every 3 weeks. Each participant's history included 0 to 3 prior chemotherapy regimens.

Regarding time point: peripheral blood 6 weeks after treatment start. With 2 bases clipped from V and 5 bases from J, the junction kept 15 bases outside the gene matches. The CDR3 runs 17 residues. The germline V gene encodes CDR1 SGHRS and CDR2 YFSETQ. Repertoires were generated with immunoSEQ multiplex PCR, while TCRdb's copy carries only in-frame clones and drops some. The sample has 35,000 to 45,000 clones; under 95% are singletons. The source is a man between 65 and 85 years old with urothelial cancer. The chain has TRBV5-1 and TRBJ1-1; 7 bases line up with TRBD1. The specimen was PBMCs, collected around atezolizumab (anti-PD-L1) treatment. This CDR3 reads CASSFRQGGSSPTEAFF. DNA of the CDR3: TGCGCCAGCAGCTTCAGGCAGGGGGGCTCCTCCCCTACTGAAGCTTTCTTT.